These 24 T cell receptor beta chains came from one sample sequenced in a study of T cell responses to AZD1222 COVID-19 vaccine. Clones were sequenced by immunoSEQ multiplex PCR, and TCRdb holds only the in-frame ones, with some missing. The data contain about 94,000 clones, approximately 91% of them seen just once; the ten biggest clones take up about an eighth. The sample in question was peripheral blood, obtained on day 0 of AZD1222 vaccination. The receptors here all came from an adult in good health.

The chain carries TRBV19 and TRBJ1-5; 10 bases fit TRBD1. Germline-derived CDR1 and CDR2 are LNHDA and SQIVND (reference sequence). This CDR3 is built from 19 residues. V was pared by 10 bases and J by 5 bases, with 23 bases of the junction left unmatched. CDR3: CATRTGTGVRIALDQPQHF. CDR3 coding DNA: TGTGCCACCAGAACCGGGACAGGGGTTAGGATCGCATTGGATCAGCCCCAGCATTTT.

The chain recombines TRBV2 with TRBJ1-1; 8 bases are shared with TRBD1. Germline values: CDR1 SNHLY, CDR2 FYNNEI. The CDR3 spans 16 residues. V dropped 6 bases and J dropped 5; count of bases not matched to a gene: 14. CDR3 coding DNA: TGTGCCAGCAGGGGTGGACAGGGTGAGGGTAGGACTGAAGCTTTCTTT. This translates into CASRGGQGEGRTEAFF.

V and J are TRBV19 and TRBJ2-3; TRBD1 matches 8 bases. From germline, CDR1 is LNHDA and CDR2 SQIVND (reference sequence). Trimming took 1 base from V and 4 from J; bases not matched to a gene: 1. This CDR3 is built from 14 residues. The CDR3 spells CASSIVTGADTQYF. The CDR3 DNA reads TGTGCCAGTAGTATAGTGACAGGGGCAGATACGCAGTATTTT. Based on the CDR3 plus reference TRBV19 and TRBJ2-3, the full variable domain is DGGITQSPKYLFRKEGQNVTLSCEQNLNHDAMYWYRQDPGQGLRLIYYSQIVNDFQKGDIAEGYSVSREKKESFPLTVTSAQKNPTAFYLCASSIVTGADTQYFGPGTRLTVL.

The V gene is TRBV5-1, the J gene TRBJ1-5, with D uncertain. V was trimmed by 4 bases and J by 5 bases, leaving 10 bases between them. This CDR3 has 13 residues. The germline gives CDR1 SGHRS, CDR2 YFSETQ. DNA for the CDR3: TGCGCCAGCAGCACGGCAGCCGATCAGCCCCAGCATTTT. It specifies CASSTAADQPQHF.

In nucleotides, the CDR3 is TGCGCCAGCAGCTTCCAGGGAGCGGGAGAGACCCAGTACTTC. Translated: CASSFQGAGETQYF. The chain carries TRBV5-1 and TRBJ2-5; TRBD2 might be the D (6 bases). In germline, CDR1 is SGHRS, CDR2 YFSETQ. CDR3 size: 14 residues. The V end was cut by 2 bases, the J end by 4 bases, with 12 bases between.

The rearrangement uses TRBV6-5 and TRBJ2-7, with TRBD1 matching over 10 bases. This CDR3 is built from 15 residues. The V gene end was trimmed by 6 bases and the J gene end by 3 bases; junction bases not matched to a gene: 8. The germline V gene has CDR1 MNHEY and CDR2 SVGAGI. CDR3 sequence: CASRKAGTGDYEQYF. CDR3 nucleotides: TGTGCCAGCAGAAAAGCAGGGACAGGGGACTACGAGCAGTACTTC.

Remarks on this clone: The junction and the germline gene differ at one end; a read error may be behind it. This rearrangement joins TRBV19 to TRBJ1-1; D possibly corresponds to TRBD1 (5 bases). This CDR3 is built from 16 residues. Germline V lookup: CDR1 LNHDA, CDR2 SQIVND (reference sequence). The CDR3 nucleotides are TGTACCAGTAGTATTTCCTTGGGGATAGGGGACACTGAAGCTTTCTTT. It specifies CTSSISLGIGDTEAFF.

The chain combines TRBV7-9 with TRBJ2-7; 8 bases fit TRBD1. Germline CDR1 and CDR2: SEHNR and FQNEAQ (reference sequence). The CDR3 is made up of 16 amino acids. Trimming took 5 bases from V and 3 from J; bases not matched to a gene: 12. The DNA for the CDR3 is TGTGCCAGCAGCCGTACAGGAAGACAGGGGTTCTACGAGCAGTACTTC. Amino acid sequence: CASSRTGRQGFYEQYF.

The V and J genes are TRBV18 and TRBJ2-2; a possible D gene is TRBD1 (6 bases). Trimming removed 3 bases from V and 3 bases from J, with 11 bases in between. This CDR3 has 15 residues. CDR1 is KGHSH, CDR2 LQKENI, per germline. CDR3: CASSPRQDYTGELFF. The CDR3 nucleotides read TGTGCCAGCTCACCTAGACAGGACTACACCGGGGAGCTGTTTTTT.

The chain links TRBV3-1 (or the pseudogene TRBV3-2) to TRBJ2-7; 12 bases line up with TRBD2. The J segment lost 2 bases and the V segment lost 6 bases, leaving 5 bases of the junction unmatched. The CDR3 is 15 amino acids. CDR1 LGHDT and CDR2 YNNKEL come from the germline V gene (reference sequence). The CDR3 bases are TGTGCCAGCAGTCCCCTAGCGGGGGGGACCTACGAGCAGTACTTC. Its translation: CASSPLAGGTYEQYF.

A remark on this clone: An end of the junction differs from the germline gene, which may be a read error. The CDR3 DNA follows: TGTGCTAGCAGCTTGGCAGGGGGTGATTTAGAGACCCAGTACTTC. This encodes CASSLAGGDLETQYF. The chain is built from TRBV7-7 and TRBJ2-5, with 7 bases matching TRBD1. Germline lookup yields CDR1 SSHAT and CDR2 FNYEAQ (reference sequence). This CDR3 contains 15 residues.

The rearrangement links TRBV6-2 or TRBV6-3 to TRBJ2-3, with 7 bases matching TRBD2. The germline gives CDR1 MNHEY, CDR2 SVGEGT. With V trimmed by 2 bases and J by 4 bases, 6 bases remained unmatched. The CDR3 sequence is 15 residues long. The CDR3 protein is CASSYGGGRADTQYF. DNA for the CDR3: TGTGCCAGCAGTTACGGGGGGGGTAGGGCAGATACGCAGTATTTT.

A single count supports this clone. V usage is TRBV5-6 and J usage is TRBJ2-3, with 11 bases lining up with TRBD2. From germline, CDR1 is SGHDT and CDR2 YYEEEE. The CDR3 runs 17 residues. The trim removed 0 bases at V and 6 bases at J, leaving 9 bases unmatched. DNA for the CDR3: TGTGCCAGCAGCTTGGCCGCTAGCGGGGGGCGGTCCGATACGCAGTATTTT. This encodes CASSLAASGGRSDTQYF.

J is TRBJ2-5 and V is TRBV11-3; 15 bases agree with TRBD2. V shed 4 bases, J shed 2 bases, and the junction held 2 bases outside the gene matches. This CDR3 has 16 residues. From germline, CDR1 is SGHNT and CDR2 YENEEA. The chain's CDR3 is CASSSGLAGGQETQYF. CDR3 nucleotide sequence: TGTGCCAGCAGCTCGGGACTAGCGGGGGGTCAAGAGACCCAGTACTTC.

The V and J genes are TRBV25-1 and TRBJ1-2; D may be TRBD1 (5 bases). Germline-derived CDR1 and CDR2 are MGHDK and SYGVNS. This CDR3 comprises 14 residues. V lost 7 bases, J lost 7 bases, and 19 bases lay in between. This chain's CDR3 is CASKEWGGEAGYTF. CDR3 DNA sequence: TGTGCCAGCAAGGAATGGGGAGGGGAAGCTGGCTACACCTTC.

The CDR3 DNA sequence: TGCAGTGCTAGTCCTACGACAGGGGGCAGTGGCTACACCTTC. It codes for CSASPTTGGSGYTF. This rearrangement joins TRBV20-1 to TRBJ1-2; 10 bases align to TRBD1. There are 14 residues in the CDR3. J lost 7 bases, V lost 3 bases, and 8 bases had no gene match. Germline-derived CDR1 and CDR2 are DFQATT and SNEGSKA (reference sequence).

The chain couples TRBV7-2 to TRBJ1-1, with D possibly TRBD1 on 6 matching bases. Trimming took off 1 base at V and 3 bases at J, with 9 bases between the two ends. The CDR3 length is 14 residues. Germline CDR1 and CDR2: SGHTA and FQGNSA. As DNA, the CDR3 is TGTGCCAGCAGCTTAGGAGGGACATACACTGAAGCTTTCTTT. It yields the protein CASSLGGTYTEAFF.

The CDR3 DNA is TGTGCCATCCGACCGGGCCTAGGCAATGAGCAGTTCTTC. Encoded protein: CAIRPGLGNEQFF. The chain uses TRBV10-3 and TRBJ2-1; D is ambiguous. CDR3 length: 13 amino acids. V gave up 8 bases and J gave up 6 bases, with 14 bases separating them. The germline V gene has CDR1 ENHRY and CDR2 SYGVKD.

The genes are TRBV28 and TRBJ1-5; D may be TRBD1 (5 bases). Trimming cost V 1 base and J 3 bases, with 7 bases left between them. CDR3 length equals 14 residues. Germline V gene data show CDR1 as MDHEN and CDR2 as SYDVKM. CDR3 residues: CASSLSGSNQPQHF. The CDR3 DNA sequence: TGTGCCAGCAGTTTATCAGGGTCCAATCAGCCCCAGCATTTT.

The chain couples TRBV7-2 to TRBJ2-7; 8 bases line up with TRBD1. The junction had 5 bases not matched to a gene; V was cut back by 3 bases and J by 4 bases. Germline V lookup: CDR1 SGHTA, CDR2 FQGNSA. The CDR3 has 14 amino acids. CDR3 coding DNA: TGTGCCAGCAGCTTCCAGGGGGCACAGTACGAGCAGTACTTC. Protein: CASSFQGAQYEQYF. The variable domain in full, with the rest retrieved from reference TRBV7-2 and TRBJ2-7, is GAGVSQSPSNKVTEKGKDVELRCDPISGHTALYWYRQSLGQGLEFLIYFQGNSAPDKSGLPSDRFSAERTGGSVSTLTIQRTQQEDSAVYLCASSFQGAQYEQYFGPGTRLTVT.

V gene TRBV10-3 combines with J gene TRBJ1-2; 7 bases fit TRBD1. CDR3 length equals 14 residues. The germline gives CDR1 ENHRY, CDR2 SYGVKD. J was trimmed by 3 bases and V by 4 bases; bases with no gene match: 5. CDR3 DNA sequence: TGTGCCATCAGTGCTGACCAGGGGGACTATGGCTACACCTTC. As protein: CAISADQGDYGYTF.

The chain joins TRBV7-6 to TRBJ2-5, with 12 positions matching TRBD2. CDR1 SGHVS and CDR2 FNYEAQ come from the germline V gene. After removal of 4 bases from V and 7 bases from J, the junction contained 10 bases not matched to a gene. This CDR3 is 16 amino acids long. CDR3 amino acids: CASSSSASGGAGTQYF. The CDR3 DNA is TGTGCCAGCAGCTCTAGCGCTAGCGGGGGGGCCGGGACCCAGTACTTC.

The chain uses TRBV19 and TRBJ2-4; D gene ambiguous. The V and J ends lost 6 bases and 0 bases respectively, with 9 bases between them. Looked up from germline, CDR1 is LNHDA and CDR2 is SQIVND (reference sequence). The CDR3 has 14 amino acids. The CDR3 protein is CASSSIPAKNIQYF. The CDR3 DNA follows: TGTGCCAGTAGCAGCATACCAGCCAAAAACATTCAGTACTTC.

CDR3 coding DNA: TGCGCCAGCAGCCAAGCCTCCGGGACCTTCTCACCCCCCACAGATACGCAGTATTTT. It yields the protein CASSQASGTFSPPTDTQYF. The chain joins TRBV4-1 to TRBJ2-3; the D gene could be TRBD1 or TRBD2 (5 bases each). This CDR3 region has 19 residues. V was pared by 1 base and J by 2 bases, with 22 bases between. Germline V gene sequence: CDR1 MGHRA, CDR2 YSYEKL.